This TCR beta chain was sequenced for a study of T-cell reconstitution after alpha-beta-depleted transplantation in children. This clonotype has more than one count but fewer than ten. The library targeted TCRbeta and was prepared with unique molecular identifiers. Using its own MiXCR run on the PCR reads, TCRdb lists one record per CDR3 protein. There are a few hundred thousand distinct CDR3 sequences in the sample; 9% to 12% occur only once, and around 2.4% lies in the top ten. The CDR3 is 11 amino acids. The germline V gene encodes CDR1 DFQATT and CDR2 SNEGSKA (reference sequence). Losses at the gene ends were 4 bases for V and 15 bases for J; bases not matched to a gene: 8.

The V gene is TRBV20-1, the J gene TRBJ2-3; 9 bases are shared with TRBD2. This material consisted of PBMCs from the stem cell graft donor, taken from the stem cell graft. The receptor was isolated from a human donor who donated a stem cell graft to a child with acute lymphoblastic leukemia. The CDR3 loop is CSATPGTSIYF. Here the CDR3 DNA reads TGCAGTGCTACTCCCGGGACTAGCATCTATTTT.